This T cell receptor beta chain was identified in a study of control samples from healthy donors and cancer patients. Produced via immunoSEQ multiplex PCR; TCRdb's table is partial and in-frame only. The sample's table shows approximately 190,000 clones. V was shortened by 3 bases and J by 6 bases, with 23 bases between the two germline ends. The germline V gene has CDR1 MDHEN and CDR2 SYDVKM. The CDR3 is 18 amino acids. The gene calls are TRBV28 and TRBJ1-4; weak D call: TRBD1 (5 bases). The sample comprised blood. This receptor was obtained from a woman younger than 45 in good health. CDR3 DNA: TGTGCCAGCAGTTTTACGGGGACCGGGTCGGGAGTCGATGAAAAACTGTTTTTT. This codes for CASSFTGTGSGVDEKLFF.